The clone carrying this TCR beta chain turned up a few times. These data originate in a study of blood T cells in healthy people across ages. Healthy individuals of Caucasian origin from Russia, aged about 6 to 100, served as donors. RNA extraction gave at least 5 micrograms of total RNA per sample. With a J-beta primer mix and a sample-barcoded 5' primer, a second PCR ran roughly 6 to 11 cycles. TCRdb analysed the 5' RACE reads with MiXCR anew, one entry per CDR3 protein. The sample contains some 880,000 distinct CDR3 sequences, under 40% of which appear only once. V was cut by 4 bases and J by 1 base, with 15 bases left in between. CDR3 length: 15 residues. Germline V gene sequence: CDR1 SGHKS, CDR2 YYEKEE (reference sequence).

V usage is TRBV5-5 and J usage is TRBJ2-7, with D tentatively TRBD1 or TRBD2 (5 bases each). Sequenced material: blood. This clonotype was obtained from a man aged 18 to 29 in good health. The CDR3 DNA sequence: TGTGCCAGCAGCCAAGACCGGGACGGTTCCTACGAGCAGTACTTC. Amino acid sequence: CASSQDRDGSYEQYF.